This T cell receptor (beta chain) is from a study of human T cells and chemical hapten exposure. TCRdb re-derived calls from the RACE reads in MiXCR, one entry per CDR3 protein. This table holds roughly 71,000 distinct CDR3 sequences, about 6.5% found once. Noted time point: healthy volunteer bleed at 6 weeks. Unfractionated whole blood served as the source for total RNA extraction. CDR3 length equals 15 residues. Germline V gives CDR1 LNHDA, CDR2 SQIVND (reference sequence). The J segment lost 4 bases and the V segment lost 6 bases, leaving 11 bases of the junction unmatched. Sequenced sample: whole blood. The sequence derives from a female donor in good health. Some clones in this sample may be carry-over from other donors' samples. This sequence joins TRBV19 and TRBJ2-7; TRBD1 matches at 8 bases. CDR3 in DNA: TGTGCCAGTAGGAAAGCAGGGGGCTCGGCGTACGAGCAGTACTTC. It specifies CASRKAGGSAYEQYF.